This is a list of T cell receptor beta chains from one sample in a study of Ad26.COV2.S vaccination and SARS-CoV-2 variants. Profiling relied on immunoSEQ multiplex PCR, and the TCRdb table lists in-frame clones only, not all of them. The table has hundreds of thousands of clones, 90% to 95% seen once. The sample here was peripheral blood, taken after recovery from COVID-19. These receptors were taken from a human donor who had recovered from COVID-19. The CDR3 runs from the conserved cysteine through the conserved F or W. A D gene is named only where the DNA matches it firmly. Clone size, where shown, is once, few, many, or a class for clones that have expanded.

d_call j_call clone_size v_call cdr3_nt cdr3_aa
TRBD1 TRBJ2-6 . TRBV28 TGTGCCAGCAGGACAGGGGACTCTGGGGCCAACGTCCTGACTTTC CASRTGDSGANVLTF
. TRBJ1-2 once TRBV27 TGTGCCAGCACCAATTACAGGGAGGCAGGCGGCTACACCTTC CASTNYREAGGYTF
TRBD1 TRBJ2-1 . TRBV7-6 TGTGCCAGCAGCATAAGACAGGGTGGTTGGGATGAGCAGTTCTTC CASSIRQGGWDEQFF
. TRBJ2-7 . TRBV27 TGTGCCAGCAGGGGCGGGCAGGGCAACGAGCAGTACTTC CASRGGQGNEQYF
TRBD2 TRBJ2-1 once TRBV6-5 TGTGCCAGCAGTTTGTCCTCGGCCGGGGGGGATGAGCAGTTCTTC CASSLSSAGGDEQFF
TRBD1 TRBJ2-3 . TRBV5-1 TGCGCCAGCAGCTCCAGTAGGACAGGGGCTAGGGTCACAGATACGCAGTATTTT CASSSSRTGARVTDTQYF
. TRBJ2-2 . TRBV11-2 TGTGCCAGCAGCTTAACAGGGAGGACCGGGGAGCTGTTTTTT CASSLTGRTGELFF
TRBD2 TRBJ2-3 . TRBV7-9 TGTGCCAGCAGCTACGGGGGGGAGTCCCCCACAGATACGCAGTATTTT CASSYGGESPTDTQYF
. TRBJ2-7 . TRBV19 TGTGCCATTGAGACAGGCACCTACGAGCAGTACTTC CAIETGTYEQYF
. TRBJ2-1 . TRBV4-3 TGCGCCAGCAGCCAAGATCTGACGAACTCCTACAATGAGCAGTTCTTC CASSQDLTNSYNEQFF
TRBD1 TRBJ1-1 . TRBV7-2 TGTGCCAGCAGTCCCCTGGGGCAGGGGGGGCTGGACACTGAAGCTTTCTTT CASSPLGQGGLDTEAFF
. TRBJ1-5 . TRBV19 TGTGCCAGTAGTATTTCGATTAATAGCAATCAGCCCCAGCATTTT CASSISINSNQPQHF
. TRBJ1-1 . TRBV4-3 TGCGCCAGCAGCCAAGGGGACCTTAAACCTTTCTTT CASSQGDLKPFF
. TRBJ2-2 . TRBV4-1 TGCGCCAGCAGCCAGTGGGGGGGGCTCGACACCGGGGAGCTGTTTTTT CASSQWGGLDTGELFF
. TRBJ1-2 . TRBV25-1 TGTGCCAGCAGTGGGAGACAGAGCACTCTTGGCTACACCTTC CASSGRQSTLGYTF
. TRBJ1-5 . TRBV3-1/TRBV3-2 TGTGCCAGCAGCCAAGATCGATCCAATCAGCCCCAGCATTTT CASSQDRSNQPQHF
TRBD1 TRBJ2-7 . TRBV7-9 TGTGCCAGCAGCTTAGTACAGGGGGTGTCGTCCTACGAGCAGTACTTC CASSLVQGVSSYEQYF
. TRBJ1-1 . TRBV6-1 TGTGCCAGCAGTGAACTTAGTCATACAATTTATGAAGCTTTCTTT CASSELSHTIYEAFF
TRBD1 TRBJ1-2 . TRBV12-3/TRBV12-4 TGTGCCAGCAGTGACAGGGTCTATGGCTACACCTTC CASSDRVYGYTF
TRBD2 TRBJ2-7 . TRBV25-1 TGTGCCAGCAGTGAAGCTAGCGGGGGGTATTACGAGCAGTACTTC CASSEASGGYYEQYF
TRBD1 TRBJ2-2 . TRBV19 TGTGCCAGTATTTCCCCAGGACAGGGTGGCACCGGGGAGCTGTTTTTT CASISPGQGGTGELFF
. TRBJ2-5 . TRBV6-2/TRBV6-3 TGTGCCAGCAGTAGAGAGACCCAGTACTTC CASSRETQYF
TRBD1 TRBJ2-3 . TRBV14 TGTGCCAGCAGCCAATACGGACAGGGGTACACAGATACGCAGTATTTT CASSQYGQGYTDTQYF
TRBD1 TRBJ1-2 . TRBV5-5 TGTGCCAGCAGCCCAACAGGGGAGGGCTATGGCTACACCTTC CASSPTGEGYGYTF
. TRBJ2-3 . TRBV19 TGTGCCAGTAGTATAGATCGGGGTTTCGATACGCAGTATTTT CASSIDRGFDTQYF
TRBD1 TRBJ1-5 once TRBV27 TGTGCCAGCAGTTTAACGCAGGGGGATAATCAGCCCCAGCATTTT CASSLTQGDNQPQHF
TRBD1 TRBJ2-1 . TRBV6-5 TGTGCCAGCAGAGCCGGGACAGGGTTCTACAATGAGCAGTTCTTC CASRAGTGFYNEQFF
. TRBJ1-2 . TRBV6-5 TGTGCCAGCAGCCGGTGGGGACGGGCGTCTGGCTACACCTTC CASSRWGRASGYTF
. TRBJ2-3 . TRBV18 TGTGCCAGCTCACCACTCGGAGATACGCAGTATTTT CASSPLGDTQYF
. TRBJ1-2 . TRBV7-9 TGTGCCAGCAGCTTACGTGGGGACGGCTACACCTTC CASSLRGDGYTF
. TRBJ1-2 once TRBV6-1 TGTGCCAGCAGTGAAGCCCAGGGGTTAGGCTACACCTTC CASSEAQGLGYTF
. TRBJ2-2 . TRBV19 TGTGCCAGTAGCCCCCAGGCGAGGACCGGGGAGCTGTTTTTT CASSPQARTGELFF
TRBD2 TRBJ2-1 . TRBV6-1 TGTGCCAGCAGTGAAGGCGGGGGTAGGTTCGATGAGCAGTTCTTC CASSEGGGRFDEQFF
. TRBJ2-2 . TRBV3-1/TRBV3-2 TGTGCCAGCGGCCAGGCCGTCACCGGGGAGCTGTTTTTT CASGQAVTGELFF